Below, 8 T cell receptor beta chains from the same sample are listed, as sequenced in a study of blood T cell repertoires in COVID-19. Repertoires were generated with immunoSEQ multiplex PCR, while TCRdb's copy carries only in-frame clones and drops some. Altogether about 420,000 clones are present, approximately 90% being singletons, with the ten largest covering roughly 0.76%. The specimen sequenced was peripheral blood. The source of these receptors is a man aged 18 to 35 with COVID-19, enrolled during active disease.

The chain recombines TRBV5-1 with TRBJ2-5, with TRBD1 identical over 10 bases. Looked up from germline, CDR1 is SGHRS and CDR2 is YFSETQ. V trimming: 3 bases; J trimming: 4 bases; junction bases outside the gene matches: 3. CDR3 length: 14 amino acids. Here the CDR3 reads CASSYRDRGETQYF. The CDR3 DNA reads as TGCGCCAGCAGCTACCGGGACAGGGGAGAGACCCAGTACTTC.

This chain links TRBV5-1 with TRBJ2-2; maybe TRBD1 (6 bases). CDR3 length: 15 amino acids. The germline V gene encodes CDR1 SGHRS and CDR2 YFSETQ. The V end lost 6 bases, the J end lost 1 base, and 13 bases lay between the germline ends. CDR3 sequence: CASTPQTGNTGELFF. DNA of the CDR3: TGCGCCAGCACCCCCCAGACAGGGAACACCGGGGAGCTGTTTTTT.

The chain uses TRBV24-1 and TRBJ2-5; 8 bases map to TRBD1. Germline values: CDR1 KGHDR, CDR2 SFDVKD. V lost 4 bases, J lost 1 base, and 4 bases stayed unmatched. CDR3 length: 15 amino acids. The CDR3 reads CATSELGQGQETQYF. CDR3 bases: TGTGCCACCAGTGAACTTGGACAGGGCCAAGAGACCCAGTACTTC.

The chain is built from TRBV5-4 and TRBJ2-7; no clear D gene. The CDR3 runs 15 residues. V lost 0 bases to trimming and J lost 0 bases, with 10 bases between them. Germline values: CDR1 SGHNT, CDR2 YYREEE (reference sequence). CDR3 loop: CASSLDPGSSYEQYF. The CDR3 DNA is TGTGCCAGCAGCTTGGACCCAGGAAGCTCCTACGAGCAGTACTTC.

V is TRBV9 and J is TRBJ2-3; TRBD2 aligns across 10 bases. Germline V gives CDR1 SGDLS, CDR2 YYNGEE. CDR3 size: 15 residues. Unmatched junction bases numbered 2, after V lost 4 bases and J lost 0 bases. This CDR3 reads CASSSSGGSTDTQYF. The CDR3 nucleotides are TGTGCCAGCAGCAGTAGCGGGGGGAGCACAGATACGCAGTATTTT.

Here the CDR3 DNA reads TGTGCCAGCAGCGTAGCGTCAGGGCAAGATGGATATGGCTACACCTTC. Translating gives CASSVASGQDGYGYTF. The gene calls are TRBV9 and TRBJ1-2; D possibly corresponds to TRBD1 (5 bases). Germline CDR1 SGDLS, CDR2 YYNGEE. CDR3 size: 16 residues. With 0 bases removed from V and 5 bases from J, the gap between germline ends came to 17 bases.

This clone has only one observation. The J gene is TRBJ2-1, the V gene TRBV6-5; 10 bases are a match to TRBD2. Germline V lookup: CDR1 MNHEY, CDR2 SVGAGI. V lost 4 bases and J lost 10; bases outside the gene matches: 13. This CDR3 spans 16 amino acids. This CDR3 reads CASSSFRAGGPWEQFF. DNA for the CDR3: TGTGCCAGCAGTTCCTTCAGAGCGGGGGGGCCTTGGGAGCAGTTCTTC.

The chain joins TRBV6-5 to TRBJ1-6; 7 bases are shared with TRBD1. With V trimmed by 8 bases and J by 10 bases, 14 bases remained unmatched. The CDR3 has 15 amino acids. Germline V gene data show CDR1 as MNHEY and CDR2 as SVGAGI. CDR3 sequence reads: CASRKPGQRMSPLHF. The DNA of the CDR3 is TGTGCCAGCCGAAAACCGGGACAGCGAATGTCACCCCTCCACTTT.